These 24 T cell receptor beta chains were all obtained from the same sample, sequenced in a study of T cell repertoires in cytomegalovirus infection. Each CDR3 protein is one row after TCRdb ran MiXCR on the reads. The table has about 740,000 distinct CDR3 sequences, around a third seen once. These TCRs' antigens remain unknown. Sequencing used cultured PBMCs, obtained from culture after CMV antigen stimulation. The receptor set was obtained from a human donor in good health (CMV status not recorded). Some clones in this sample may be carry-over from other donors' samples.

The genes are TRBV7-2 and TRBJ2-2; no reliable D call. CDR1 and CDR2 from the germline V gene are SGHTA and FQGNSA. This CDR3 contains 14 residues. Trimming cost V 3 bases and J 0 bases, with 5 bases left between them. CDR3 amino acids: CASSFVANTGELFF. The CDR3 DNA reads TGTGCCAGCAGCTTCGTGGCGAACACCGGGGAGCTGTTTTTT.

This clonotype has a handful of counts. This chain links TRBV4-1 with TRBJ2-5; 13 bases align to TRBD2. The CDR3 contains 17 residues. Germline V gene lookup returns CDR1 MGHRA and CDR2 YSYEKL. V shed 2 bases, J shed 2 bases, and the junction held 5 bases outside the gene matches. The CDR3 region is CASSQIPGLAGQETQYF. As DNA, the CDR3 is TGCGCCAGCAGCCAAATTCCGGGACTAGCGGGGCAAGAGACCCAGTACTTC.

This clonotype showed up just a few times. V is TRBV6-1 and J is TRBJ2-3; 9 positions match TRBD1. Germline CDR1 reads MNHNS; CDR2 reads SASEGT. This CDR3 comprises 15 residues. V lost 4 bases and J lost 2; bases outside the gene matches: 4. CDR3 protein: CASSAWTGATDTQYF. The DNA for the CDR3 is TGTGCCAGCAGTGCCTGGACAGGGGCCACAGATACGCAGTATTTT.

V usage is TRBV12-3 or TRBV12-4 and J usage is TRBJ1-5, with D possibly being TRBD1 (5 bases). V lost 1 base, J lost 5 bases, and 12 bases lay in between. This CDR3 spans 15 amino acids. The DNA for the CDR3 is TGTGCCAGCAGTTTAGGCGGGGGGAGGCATCAGCCCCAGCATTTT. It specifies CASSLGGGRHQPQHF.

This clonotype came up a few times. The V gene is TRBV7-9, the J gene TRBJ1-1; no definite D call. The CDR3 spans 16 residues. Germline lookup yields CDR1 SEHNR and CDR2 FQNEAQ (reference sequence). V gave up 1 base and J gave up 3 bases, with 15 bases separating them. CDR3 region: CASSLVVLDTDTEAFF. Written as DNA, the CDR3 is TGTGCCAGCAGCTTAGTGGTTCTCGACACGGACACTGAAGCTTTCTTT. Full variable domain (missing parts from reference TRBV7-9 and TRBJ1-1): DTGVSQNPRHKITKRGQNVTFRCDPISEHNRLYWYRQTLGQGPEFLTYFQNEAQLEKSRLLSDRFSAERPKGSFSTLEIQRTEQGDSAMYLCASSLVVLDTDTEAFFGQGTRLTVV.

This clonotype has just a few counts. The chain joins TRBV6-6 to TRBJ1-4, with 7 bases matching TRBD1. Germline values: CDR1 MNHNY, CDR2 SVGAGI (reference sequence). The CDR3 consists of 15 residues. The V segment lost 6 bases and the J segment 2 bases; nucleotides outside the gene matches: 6. The CDR3 nucleotides are TGTGCCAGCAGGGACGAAGGGGGCACTAATGAAAAACTGTTTTTT. Encoded protein: CASRDEGGTNEKLFF.

The V gene is TRBV20-1, the J gene TRBJ2-7; D not certain. The CDR3 totals 14 residues. Germline assignment: CDR1 DFQATT and CDR2 SNEGSKA (reference sequence). The V end was cut by 2 bases, the J end by 4 bases, with 15 bases between. The CDR3 sequence is CSARSTRRLYEQYF. The CDR3 DNA is TGCAGTGCTAGATCGACACGGCGATTATACGAGCAGTACTTC.

The CDR3 coding sequence is TGTGCCACCAGTGACCCATCTCGACAGGGCGGGGATGAGCAGTTCTTC. Its translation: CATSDPSRQGGDEQFF. V is TRBV24-1 and J is TRBJ2-1; possibly TRBD1 for D (7 bases). Germline CDR1 and CDR2: KGHDR and SFDVKD. The V gene lost 4 bases and the J gene lost 8 bases, with 20 bases spanning the gap. CDR3 length equals 16 residues.

The rearrangement links TRBV10-3 to TRBJ1-5; 9 positions match TRBD1. The V gene end was trimmed by 10 bases and the J gene end by 2 bases; junction bases not matched to a gene: 6. Germline CDR1 reads ENHRY; CDR2 reads SYGVKD. The CDR3 sequence is 14 residues long. In DNA, the CDR3 is TGTGCCACAGAACAGGGGGCAGGCAATCAGCCCCAGCATTTT. Translating it yields CATEQGAGNQPQHF.

The chain joins TRBV6-8 to TRBJ1-4; D is ambiguous. V lost 6 bases to trimming and J lost 0 bases, with 11 bases between them. Germline V CDR1 and CDR2: MNHGY, SAAAGT. This CDR3 is built from 15 residues. The CDR3 DNA reads as TGTGCCAGCAGGGCCAGAAGAACAACTAATGAAAAACTGTTTTTT. This codes for CASRARRTTNEKLFF.

This clonotype occurred many times. The chain links TRBV6-5 to TRBJ2-3; D call uncertain. Trimming removed 2 bases at V and 10 bases at J, with 16 bases between. CDR3 size: 14 residues. Germline-derived CDR1 and CDR2 are MNHEY and SVGAGI. The CDR3 loop is CASSYRPAPSPQYF. DNA for the CDR3: TGTGCCAGCAGTTACAGGCCCGCACCCTCGCCGCAGTATTTT.

V usage is TRBV27 and J usage is TRBJ1-1; D ambiguous. CDR3 length: 13 residues. Trimming took 3 bases from V and 4 from J, leaving 9 bases between them. CDR1 is MNHEY and CDR2 is SMNVEV in the germline V gene (reference sequence). The CDR3 region is CASSFAYGTEAFF. The CDR3 nucleotides are TGTGCCAGCAGTTTTGCTTATGGCACTGAAGCTTTCTTT.

The CDR3 spells CASSSGARKNIQYF. The DNA of the CDR3 is TGTGCCAGCAGTTCGGGGGCGAGGAAAAACATTCAGTACTTC. V and J are TRBV12-3 or TRBV12-4 and TRBJ2-4, with D possibly called TRBD1 or TRBD2 (6 bases each). This CDR3 spans 14 amino acids. The V and J ends lost 4 bases and 4 bases respectively, with 11 bases between them.

The J gene is TRBJ2-1, the V gene TRBV6-2 or TRBV6-3, with 8 bases that match TRBD2. CDR3 size: 17 residues. The V gene end was trimmed by 3 bases and the J gene end by 3 bases; junction bases not matched to a gene: 10. Germline CDR1 is MNHEY and CDR2 is SVGEGT. This CDR3 reads CASSYVGVSGIYNEQFF. The CDR3 nucleotides are TGTGCCAGCAGTTATGTCGGCGTTAGCGGGATCTACAATGAGCAGTTCTTC.

The rearrangement joins TRBV10-3 to TRBJ1-2, with TRBD1 matching over 10 bases. The germline CDR1 and CDR2 sequences are ENHRY and SYGVKD. The CDR3 contains 12 residues. V dropped 10 bases and J dropped 6; count of bases not matched to a gene: 5. For the CDR3, the DNA is TGTGCCACAGGGACAGGGGAAAATGGCTACACCTTC. It codes for CATGTGENGYTF.

This clonotype was found a few times. The V call is TRBV11-1, the J call TRBJ1-2; the match to TRBD1 covers 10 bases. The V gene's germline CDR1 is SGHAT and CDR2 FQDESV (reference sequence). Germline trimming cut 5 bases from V and 5 bases from J; bases unmatched to any gene: 8. The CDR3 contains 15 residues. CDR3 amino acids: CASSTRQGAWYGYTF. CDR3 nucleotide sequence: TGTGCCAGCAGCACCCGACAGGGGGCCTGGTATGGCTACACCTTC.

This chain links TRBV6-6 with TRBJ2-1; weak D call: TRBD1 (5 bases). Trimming pared 7 bases from V and 6 bases from J, leaving 19 bases between. The germline gives CDR1 MNHNY, CDR2 SVGAGI (reference sequence). The length of the CDR3 is 15 residues. The CDR3 nucleotides read TGTGCCAGCACCAAAGCCAGGGTCTCGGGCAATGAGCAGTTCTTC. Protein product: CASTKARVSGNEQFF.

The rearrangement links TRBV18 to TRBJ2-3; 8 bases are shared with TRBD1. Germline loops: CDR1 KGHSH, CDR2 LQKENI. This CDR3 is 15 amino acids long. Trimming removed 2 bases from V and 1 base from J; junction bases left unmatched: 2. The CDR3 sequence: CASSPLQGGTDTQYF. CDR3 sequence (DNA): TGTGCCAGCTCACCATTACAGGGGGGCACAGATACGCAGTATTTT.

With respect to this clonotype: Germline and junction disagree at one end, which may indicate a read error. V is TRBV11-2 and J is TRBJ1-5; D unresolved. This CDR3 has 13 residues. Per germline, CDR1 SGHAT and CDR2 FQNNGV. CDR3 in DNA: TGTGCCAGCAGCCAATATAGCAATCAGCACCAGCATTTT. Translation gives CASSQYSNQHQHF.

This chain uses TRBV6-6 with TRBJ2-7, with 10 bases matching TRBD2. Germline V CDR1 and CDR2: MNHNY, SVGAGI (reference sequence). The CDR3 has 16 amino acids. V lost 0 bases and J lost 2; bases outside the gene matches: 4. CDR3 amino acids: CASSYSWLAGAYEQYF. As DNA, the CDR3 is TGTGCCAGCAGTTACTCATGGCTAGCGGGAGCCTACGAGCAGTACTTC.

This clonotype showed up just a few times. This rearrangement joins TRBV12-3 or TRBV12-4 to TRBJ2-7; TRBD1 aligns across 9 bases. CDR3 size: 15 residues. The J segment lost 7 bases and the V segment lost 4 bases, leaving 11 bases of the junction unmatched. CDR3 sequence reads: CASSSRTGVPGEQYF. DNA for the CDR3: TGTGCCAGCAGTTCCCGGACAGGGGTCCCGGGAGAGCAGTACTTC.

This clonotype was counted only a few times. This chain uses TRBV11-2 with TRBJ2-2; 9 bases align to TRBD2. Germline lookup yields CDR1 SGHAT and CDR2 FQNNGV. CDR3 size: 15 residues. The J segment lost 3 bases and the V segment lost 7 bases, leaving 6 bases of the junction unmatched. In DNA form, the CDR3 reads TGTGCCAGCACCAGACTAGCGGTTTACACCGGGGAGCTGTTTTTT. It encodes CASTRLAVYTGELFF. Full variable domain (outside the CDR3, taken from reference TRBV11-2 and TRBJ2-2): EAGVAQSPRYKIIEKRQSVAFWCNPISGHATLYWYQQILGQGPKLLIQFQNNGVVDDSQLPKDRFSAERLKGVDSTLKIQPAKLEDSAVYLCASTRLAVYTGELFFGEGSRLTVL.

The chain couples TRBV6-1 to TRBJ1-2, with D tentatively TRBD1 (6 bases). V lost 7 bases and J lost 2, with 17 bases in between. The CDR3 is made up of 15 amino acids. Germline CDR1 reads MNHNS; CDR2 reads SASEGT. The CDR3 nucleotides are TGTGCCAGCAACTTTGGGGCCCAGGGGAACTATGGCTACACCTTC. Amino acid sequence: CASNFGAQGNYGYTF.

A few counts support this clonotype. The chain combines TRBV12-3 or TRBV12-4 with TRBJ1-5, with a weak D call TRBD1 (5 bases). Deletions cut 3 bases from V and 7 bases from J, with 13 bases between. This CDR3 has 14 residues. The CDR3 here is CASSFKSEGQPQHF. The DNA of the CDR3 is TGTGCCAGCAGTTTTAAATCAGAGGGGCAGCCCCAGCATTTT.